This T cell receptor (beta chain) emerged from a study of T cells in Graves' hyperthyroidism and ophthalmopathy. Study background: Peripheral blood was acquired at first diagnosis, ahead of any therapy whatsoever.

The CDR3 regions of TCR beta were amplified from RNA transcripts. HTBI primers were employed in a first-round RT-PCR of the TCR CDR3. TCRdb processed the multiplex PCR reads anew with MiXCR; each CDR3 protein has one entry. In the table there are about 400,000 distinct CDR3 sequences, roughly 14% of which are singletons. Losses at the gene ends were 4 bases for V and 0 bases for J; bases not matched to a gene: 8. CDR3 length: 17 amino acids. Germline V lookup: CDR1 SGDLS, CDR2 YYNGEE. Sample: blood. This sequence was found in a young man with Graves' ophthalmopathy. The chain carries TRBV9 and TRBJ2-7, with 12 positions matching TRBD2. The CDR3 coding sequence is TGTGCCAGCAGCACCCTAGCGGGAGGGCCTCCCTCCTACGAGCAGTACTTC. Its protein is CASSTLAGGPPSYEQYF. The entire variable domain, with the rest obtained from reference TRBV9 and TRBJ2-7, is as follows: DSGVTQTPKHLITATGQRVTLRCSPRSGDLSVYWYQQSLDQGLQFLIQYYNGEERAKGNILERFSAQQFPDLHSELNLSSLELGDSALYFCASSTLAGGPPSYEQYFGPGTRLTVT.